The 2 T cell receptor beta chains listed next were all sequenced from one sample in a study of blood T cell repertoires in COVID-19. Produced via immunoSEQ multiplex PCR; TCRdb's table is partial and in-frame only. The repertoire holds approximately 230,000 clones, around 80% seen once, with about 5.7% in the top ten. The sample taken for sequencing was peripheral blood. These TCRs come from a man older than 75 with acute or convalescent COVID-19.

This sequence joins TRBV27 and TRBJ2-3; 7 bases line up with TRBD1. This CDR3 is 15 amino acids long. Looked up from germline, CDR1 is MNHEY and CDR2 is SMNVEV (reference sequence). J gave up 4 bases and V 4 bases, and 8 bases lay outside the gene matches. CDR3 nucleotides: TGTGCCAGCAGTTATCGACAGGGTGTTGCAGATACGCAGTATTTT. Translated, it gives CASSYRQGVADTQYF.

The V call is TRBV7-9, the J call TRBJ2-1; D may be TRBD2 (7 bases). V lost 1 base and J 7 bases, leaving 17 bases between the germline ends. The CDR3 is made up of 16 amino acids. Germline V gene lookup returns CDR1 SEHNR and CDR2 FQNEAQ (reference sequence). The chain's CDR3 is CASSLVAGAFRNEQFF. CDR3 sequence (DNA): TGTGCCAGCAGCTTAGTGGCGGGGGCCTTTAGAAATGAGCAGTTCTTC.